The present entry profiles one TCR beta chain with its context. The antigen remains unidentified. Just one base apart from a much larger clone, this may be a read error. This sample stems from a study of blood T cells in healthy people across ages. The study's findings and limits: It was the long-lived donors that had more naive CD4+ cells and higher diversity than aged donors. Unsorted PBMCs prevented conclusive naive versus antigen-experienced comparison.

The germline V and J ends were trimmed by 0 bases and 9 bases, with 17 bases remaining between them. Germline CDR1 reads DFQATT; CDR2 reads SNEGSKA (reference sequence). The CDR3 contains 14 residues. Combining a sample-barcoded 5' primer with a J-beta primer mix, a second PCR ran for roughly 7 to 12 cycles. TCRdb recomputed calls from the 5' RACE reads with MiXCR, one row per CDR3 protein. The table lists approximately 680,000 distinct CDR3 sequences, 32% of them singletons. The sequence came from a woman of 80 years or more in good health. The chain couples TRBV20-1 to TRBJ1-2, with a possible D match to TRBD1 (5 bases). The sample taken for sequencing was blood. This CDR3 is CSARDRQGPRSYTF. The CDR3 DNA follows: TGCAGTGCTAGAGACCGGCAGGGACCTCGTAGCTACACCTTC.